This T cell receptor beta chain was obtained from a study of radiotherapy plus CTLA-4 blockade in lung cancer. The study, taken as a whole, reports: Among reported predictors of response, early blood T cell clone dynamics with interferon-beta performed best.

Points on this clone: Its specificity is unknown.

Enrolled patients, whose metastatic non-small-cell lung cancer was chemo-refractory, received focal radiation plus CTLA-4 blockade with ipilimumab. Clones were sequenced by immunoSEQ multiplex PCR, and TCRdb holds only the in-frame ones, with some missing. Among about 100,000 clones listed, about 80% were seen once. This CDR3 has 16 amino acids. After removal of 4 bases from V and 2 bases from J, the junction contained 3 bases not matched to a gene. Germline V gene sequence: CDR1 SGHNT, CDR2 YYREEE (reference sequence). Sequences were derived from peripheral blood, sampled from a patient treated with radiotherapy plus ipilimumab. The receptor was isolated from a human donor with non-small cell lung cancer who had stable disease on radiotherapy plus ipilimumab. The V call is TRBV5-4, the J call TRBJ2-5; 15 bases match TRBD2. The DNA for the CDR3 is TGTGCCAGCAGCCCCGGGACTAGCGGGGGGCAAGAGACCCAGTACTTC. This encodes CASSPGTSGGQETQYF.